The rows below give T cell receptor beta chains drawn from one sample of a study of cytomegalovirus exposure and HLA in healthy donors. Assay: immunoSEQ multiplex PCR; the TCRdb copy retains only in-frame clones and omits some. The data show roughly 93,000 clones, with under 80% seen just once and about 2% held by the top ten. The sequenced sample consisted of PBMCs. These TCRs come from a male donor in good health and CMV-seronegative. CDR3s include the opening cysteine and the closing phenylalanine or tryptophan. Fields, in order: V gene, clone size, D gene, J gene, CDR3 length, CDR3 protein, CDR3 DNA. A D gene is named only where the DNA matches it firmly. A clone size is listed for some rows: how often the clone was seen (once, few, many), or a class if it is expanded.

V: TRBV14; size: .; D: TRBD1; J: TRBJ1-2; length: 16; CDR3: CASSQEVTMRGRGYTF; DNA: TGTGCCAGCAGCCAAGAGGTAACCATGAGGGGGCGCGGCTACACCTTC
V: TRBV19; size: .; D: TRBD1; J: TRBJ2-5; length: 16; CDR3: CASSFPEGQAGETQYF; DNA: TGTGCCAGTAGTTTCCCAGAGGGACAGGCTGGGGAGACCCAGTACTTC
V: TRBV5-1; size: .; D: .; J: TRBJ2-1; length: 13; CDR3: CASSLVEYNEQFF; DNA: TGCGCCAGCAGCTTGGTCGAGTACAATGAGCAGTTCTTC
V: TRBV10-3; size: .; D: TRBD2; J: TRBJ2-5; length: 17; CDR3: CAISESASGSFRETQYF; DNA: TGTGCCATCAGTGAGTCGGCTAGCGGGAGTTTTAGAGAGACCCAGTACTTC
V: TRBV6-6; size: once; D: .; J: TRBJ2-7; length: 16; CDR3: CASSSRGNGGIYEQYF; DNA: TGTGCCAGCAGTTCCAGGGGGAACGGGGGCATCTACGAGCAGTACTTC
V: TRBV11-2; size: .; D: TRBD2; J: TRBJ2-7; length: 18; CDR3: CASSPIRAQRGSSYEQYF; DNA: TGTGCCAGCAGCCCAATACGGGCCCAGCGGGGGAGCTCCTACGAGCAGTACTTC
V: TRBV7-2; size: .; D: .; J: TRBJ1-3; length: 16; CDR3: CASSLAHPSSGNTIYF; DNA: TGTGCCAGCAGCTTAGCCCACCCGAGCTCTGGAAACACCATATATTTT
V: TRBV7-9; size: .; D: .; J: TRBJ2-6; length: 17; CDR3: CASSLAGGRSGANVLTF; DNA: TGTGCCAGCAGCTTAGCCGGGGGGCGGTCTGGGGCCAACGTCCTGACTTTC
V: TRBV11-2; size: few; D: .; J: TRBJ2-7; length: 14; CDR3: CASSVSGQAPEQYF; DNA: TGTGCCAGCAGCGTATCAGGGCAAGCCCCCGAGCAGTACTTC
V: TRBV10-3; size: .; D: TRBD1; J: TRBJ2-7; length: 16; CDR3: CAISESGDRGRYEQYF; DNA: TGTGCCATCAGTGAGTCTGGGGACAGGGGGCGATACGAGCAGTACTTC
V: TRBV5-1; size: .; D: TRBD1; J: TRBJ1-1; length: 15; CDR3: CASSSAGTGLLEAFF; DNA: TGCGCCAGCAGCTCGGCCGGGACAGGGCTACTGGAAGCTTTCTTT
V: TRBV6-6; size: .; D: TRBD1; J: TRBJ2-3; length: 15; CDR3: CASRPGQPRADTQYF; DNA: TGTGCCAGCAGGCCGGGACAGCCCAGGGCAGATACGCAGTATTTT
V: TRBV9; size: .; D: .; J: TRBJ2-3; length: 15; CDR3: CASSPSGLRPGTQYF; DNA: TGTGCCAGCAGCCCCTCGGGACTTCGCCCTGGTACGCAGTATTTT
V: TRBV30; size: once; D: .; J: TRBJ1-4; length: 13; CDR3: CAWSLARHEKLFF; DNA: TGTGCCTGGAGTCTGGCGCGGCACGAAAAACTGTTTTTT
V: TRBV30; size: .; D: TRBD1; J: TRBJ1-5; length: 15; CDR3: CAWRGQGPDNQPQHF; DNA: TGTGCCTGGAGGGGACAGGGTCCAGACAATCAGCCCCAGCATTTT
V: TRBV13; size: .; D: .; J: TRBJ2-7; length: 12; CDR3: CASSSRDYEQYF; DNA: TGTGCCAGCAGCTCCAGGGACTACGAGCAGTACTTC
V: TRBV30; size: .; D: TRBD2; J: TRBJ2-7; length: 16; CDR3: CAWSANPGLAGGRQYF; DNA: TGTGCCTGGAGTGCGAATCCGGGACTAGCGGGAGGCCGGCAGTACTTC
V: TRBV7-2; size: few; D: .; J: TRBJ1-2; length: 15; CDR3: CASSPRDTWNYGYTF; DNA: TGTGCCAGCAGCCCCAGGGACACGTGGAACTATGGCTACACCTTC
V: TRBV5-4; size: few; D: TRBD2; J: TRBJ2-3; length: 16; CDR3: CASSLATSGRKDTQYF; DNA: TGTGCCAGCAGCTTGGCCACTAGCGGGAGGAAAGATACGCAGTATTTT
V: TRBV2; size: .; D: TRBD1; J: TRBJ2-3; length: 15; CDR3: CASHLDRGPTDTQYF; DNA: TGTGCCAGCCACCTCGACAGGGGCCCTACAGATACGCAGTATTTT
V: TRBV15; size: few; D: TRBD2; J: TRBJ2-7; length: 17; CDR3: CATSSPRGSGTLYEQYF; DNA: TGTGCCACCAGCAGCCCTAGGGGTAGCGGGACACTCTACGAGCAGTACTTC
V: TRBV19; size: once; D: TRBD2; J: TRBJ2-2; length: 14; CDR3: CASIQAGSTGELFF; DNA: TGTGCCAGTATTCAAGCGGGGAGTACCGGGGAGCTGTTTTTT
V: TRBV30; size: .; D: .; J: TRBJ2-2; length: 13; CDR3: CAWSVGRTGELFF; DNA: TGTGCCTGGAGTGTTGGTAGAACCGGGGAGCTGTTTTTT
V: TRBV5-1; size: few; D: .; J: TRBJ2-3; length: 14; CDR3: CASSPLSSTDTQYF; DNA: TGCGCCAGCAGCCCCCTGAGTAGCACAGATACGCAGTATTTT
V: TRBV5-4; size: .; D: .; J: TRBJ2-5; length: 15; CDR3: CASSLSSAPRETQYF; DNA: TGTGCCAGCAGCCTGTCTAGTGCTCCTCGGGAGACCCAGTACTTC
V: TRBV13; size: .; D: TRBD2; J: TRBJ2-1; length: 13; CDR3: CASRGEGHNEQFF; DNA: TGTGCCAGCAGGGGGGAGGGTCACAATGAGCAGTTCTTC
V: TRBV29-1; size: .; D: .; J: TRBJ2-6; length: 14; CDR3: CSVDEGAGANVLTF; DNA: TGCAGCGTTGATGAAGGGGCTGGGGCCAACGTCCTGACTTTC
V: TRBV7-9; size: .; D: .; J: TRBJ2-7; length: 13; CDR3: CASSLDRSYEQYF; DNA: TGTGCCAGCAGCTTGGACAGATCGTACGAGCAGTACTTC
V: TRBV27; size: .; D: .; J: TRBJ2-5; length: 15; CDR3: CATSLIWGAEETQYF; DNA: TGTGCCACCTCATTGATATGGGGAGCCGAGGAGACCCAGTACTTC
V: TRBV27; size: few; D: TRBD2; J: TRBJ2-2; length: 16; CDR3: CASSLFPSGRVGELFF; DNA: TGTGCCAGCAGTTTATTTCCTAGCGGGAGGGTCGGGGAGCTGTTTTTT
V: TRBV7-6; size: .; D: .; J: TRBJ1-5; length: 13; CDR3: CASSLNSNQPQHF; DNA: TGTGCCAGCAGCTTGAACAGTAATCAGCCCCAGCATTTT
V: TRBV6-1; size: .; D: TRBD1; J: TRBJ1-2; length: 13; CDR3: CASSGRDSYGYTF; DNA: TGTGCCAGCAGTGGGAGGGACAGCTATGGCTACACCTTC
V: TRBV6-5; size: few; D: .; J: TRBJ1-5; length: 16; CDR3: CASSSSQGIGNQPQHF; DNA: TGTGCCAGCAGTTCAAGCCAGGGGATTGGCAATCAGCCCCAGCATTTT
V: TRBV27; size: .; D: TRBD2; J: TRBJ2-1; length: 16; CDR3: CASSSVAGDTYNEQFF; DNA: TGTGCCAGCAGTTCAGTAGCGGGAGACACCTACAATGAGCAGTTCTTC
V: TRBV28; size: .; D: TRBD2; J: TRBJ2-3; length: 14; CDR3: CASKGGLAADTQYF; DNA: TGTGCCAGCAAGGGGGGACTAGCAGCAGATACGCAGTATTTT
V: TRBV2; size: .; D: TRBD2; J: TRBJ2-1; length: 17; CDR3: CASSELGGRLSYNEQFF; DNA: TGTGCCAGCAGTGAGCTAGGCGGGAGGCTCTCCTACAATGAGCAGTTCTTC
V: TRBV30; size: .; D: .; J: TRBJ2-3; length: 10; CDR3: CAWGTHTQYF; DNA: TGTGCCTGGGGCACCCATACGCAGTATTTT
V: TRBV6-5; size: .; D: TRBD2; J: TRBJ2-7; length: 15; CDR3: CASSSGLADTYEQYF; DNA: TGTGCCAGCAGTTCGGGACTAGCTGATACCTACGAGCAGTACTTC
V: TRBV5-1; size: few; D: .; J: TRBJ1-2; length: 14; CDR3: CASSLGSQVGGYTF; DNA: TGCGCCAGCAGCTTGGGTTCGCAGGTGGGCGGCTACACCTTC
V: TRBV27; size: few; D: .; J: TRBJ2-7; length: 12; CDR3: CASSLAGFEQYF; DNA: TGTGCCAGCAGTTTAGCGGGGTTCGAGCAGTACTTC